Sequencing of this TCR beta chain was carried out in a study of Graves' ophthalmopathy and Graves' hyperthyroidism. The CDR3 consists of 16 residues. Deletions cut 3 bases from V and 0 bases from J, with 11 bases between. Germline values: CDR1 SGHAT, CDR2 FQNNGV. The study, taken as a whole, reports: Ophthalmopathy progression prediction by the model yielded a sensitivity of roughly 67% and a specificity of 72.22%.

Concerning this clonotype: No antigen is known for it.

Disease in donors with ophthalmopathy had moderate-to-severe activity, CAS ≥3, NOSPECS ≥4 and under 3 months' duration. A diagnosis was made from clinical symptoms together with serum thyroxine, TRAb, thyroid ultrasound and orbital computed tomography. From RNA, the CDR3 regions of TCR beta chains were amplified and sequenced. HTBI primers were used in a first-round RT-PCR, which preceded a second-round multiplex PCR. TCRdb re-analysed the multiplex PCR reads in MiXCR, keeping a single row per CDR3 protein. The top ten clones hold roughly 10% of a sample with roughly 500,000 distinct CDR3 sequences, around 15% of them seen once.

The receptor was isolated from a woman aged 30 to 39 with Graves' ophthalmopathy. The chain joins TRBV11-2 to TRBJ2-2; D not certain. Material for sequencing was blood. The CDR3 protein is CASSFQLKSNTGELFF. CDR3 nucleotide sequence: TGTGCCAGCAGCTTCCAACTGAAATCGAACACCGGGGAGCTGTTTTTT.